This T cell receptor beta chain was recorded in a study of OX40 agonist ivuxolimab in advanced cancers. Some clones are missing from TCRdb's copy, which holds only in-frame ones; the method was immunoSEQ multiplex PCR. Among 98,000 or so clones listed, about 88% were seen once. This clone came up a few times. This CDR3 spans 14 amino acids. The ends were cut back, 0 bases at V and 4 bases at J, with 9 bases in the middle. Germline V gene data show CDR1 as KGHSH and CDR2 as LQKENI. The sample in question was CD4+ or CD8+ T cells sorted from blood, obtained in a trial of the OX40 agonist ivuxolimab. This sequence was found in an adult with an advanced solid tumor such as melanoma, head and neck, liver or kidney cancer. The chain is built from TRBV18 and TRBJ1-1; D is unresolved. The CDR3, as DNA: TGTGCCAGCTCACCACCGGGGTCCCCCACTGAAGCTTTCTTT. Translating gives CASSPPGSPTEAFF.